Each of the 6 T cell receptor beta chains below was sequenced from the same sample in a study of a mutant IDH1 vaccine in newly diagnosed glioma. Time point: week 35, safety follow-up. Every vaccine dose comprised 300 ug of mutant IDH1 20-mer peptide plus topical imiquimod. The data were produced by immunoSEQ multiplex PCR, yet TCRdb's version contains in-frame clones alone and is incomplete. The table includes approximately 47,000 clones, more than 75% detected once. These TCRs' antigens remain unknown. The input for sequencing was PBMCs, taken from a glioma patient whose treatment included an IDH1 peptide vaccine. The receptors stem from a woman in her thirties or forties with glioma.

The chain uses TRBV25-1 and TRBJ2-3; tentative D call: TRBD2 (5 bases). The V end lost 5 bases, the J end lost 10 bases, and 13 bases lay between the germline ends. Germline V gene lookup returns CDR1 MGHDK and CDR2 SYGVNS. The CDR3 sequence is 12 residues long. CDR3 DNA sequence: TGTGCCAGCAGTAGCGGTACAGCGGCGCAGTATTTT. It is translated as CASSSGTAAQYF. Variable domain in full (rest from reference TRBV25-1 and TRBJ2-3): EADIYQTPRYLVIGTGKKITLECSQTMGHDKMYWYQQDPGMELHLIHYSYGVNSTEKGDLSSESTVSRIRTEHFPLTLESARPSHTSQYLCASSSGTAAQYFGPGTRLTVL.

The chain has TRBV19 and TRBJ2-1; TRBD2 matches 9 bases. CDR1 and CDR2 from the germline V gene are LNHDA and SQIVND (reference sequence). The CDR3 contains 15 residues. With 5 bases clipped from V and 4 bases from J, the junction kept 6 bases outside the gene matches. CDR3 loop: CASSFGLAGYNEQFF. The CDR3 bases are TGTGCCAGTAGTTTCGGGCTAGCGGGGTACAATGAGCAGTTCTTC.

The V and J genes are TRBV5-1 and TRBJ2-7; the D gene could be TRBD1 or TRBD2 (5 bases each). Per germline, CDR1 SGHRS and CDR2 YFSETQ. Trimming stripped 7 bases from V and 4 bases from J, with 18 bases between. The CDR3 sequence is 14 residues long. The CDR3 region has the DNA TGCGCCAGCTCCTACCGGGACGTCGAATACGAGCAGTACTTC. Amino acids: CASSYRDVEYEQYF.

The V call is TRBV28, the J call TRBJ2-5; perhaps D is TRBD1 or TRBD2 (6 bases each). This CDR3 spans 14 amino acids. V was cut by 8 bases and J by 5 bases, with 18 bases left in between. Germline V gene data show CDR1 as MDHEN and CDR2 as SYDVKM. CDR3 in amino acids: CASGGGRRGETQYF. The CDR3, as DNA: TGTGCCAGCGGAGGGGGGCGACGTGGTGAGACCCAGTACTTC.

The J gene is TRBJ1-1, the V gene TRBV19; TRBD1 matches 9 bases. Germline V lookup: CDR1 LNHDA, CDR2 SQIVND (reference sequence). V dropped 6 bases and J dropped 4; count of bases not matched to a gene: 3. This CDR3 contains 13 residues. Here the CDR3 reads CASRDRGITEAFF. The CDR3 DNA sequence: TGTGCCAGTAGAGACAGGGGGATCACTGAAGCTTTCTTT.

Worth noting for this clone: Other nucleotide sequences from this sample produce the same CDR3. The V gene is TRBV5-1, the J gene TRBJ1-2; D unresolved. The length of the CDR3 is 15 residues. The V gene lost 0 bases and the J gene lost 0 bases, with 9 bases spanning the gap. Germline V gives CDR1 SGHRS, CDR2 YFSETQ. The CDR3 sequence is CASSLAGTTNYGYTF. The DNA for the CDR3 is TGCGCCAGCAGCTTGGCGGGTACAACTAACTATGGCTACACCTTC.